This T cell receptor beta chain is from a study of Graves' ophthalmopathy and Graves' hyperthyroidism (dated by TCRdb to the late 2010s). A note on the overall study: Peripheral blood samples were taken at the time of initial diagnosis, before any treatment was given. TCR beta repertoire signatures were used to distinguish Graves' ophthalmopathy from Graves' hyperthyroidism and to predict progression to ophthalmopathy. In total, 135 blood samples were TCR-sequenced: roughly 45 ophthalmopathy, around 75 hyperthyroidism and about 17 hyperthyroidism-to-ophthalmopathy patients. To explore V-J signatures that separate ophthalmopathy from hyperthyroidism, a discovery set of approximately 100 patients was enrolled, consisting of 43 with ophthalmopathy and about 60 with stable hyperthyroidism. An independent validation cohort was composed of some 19 hyperthyroidism patients and 17 patients who later progressed from hyperthyroidism to ophthalmopathy. T-cell repertoires of thyroid tissue and blood were compared in about six hyperthyroidism patients. Following sampling, methimazole starting at 30 mg daily was administered to hyperthyroidism patients, and high-dose intravenous methylprednisolone was administered to ophthalmopathy patients. For training and testing, the 100 patients in the discovery cohort were randomly divided in a 7:3 ratio. Results the study describes overall, beyond this receptor: Most expanded thyroid clonotypes with frequency above 0.001 were also detected in blood, suggesting blood repertoires may reflect the thyroid immune response. In validation, the model predicted ophthalmopathy progression with less than 71% sensitivity and less than 80% specificity; roughly 12 predicted patients were CT-confirmed with GO in a median of approximately six months. Ophthalmopathy was separated from stable hyperthyroidism by the 13-signature model with around 88% sensitivity and 81.08% specificity in cross-validation and with 80%/75% in the test set. No statistical method was used to set the sample size in advance, and the investigators knew which group each participant was assigned to.

The CDR3 measures 15 amino acids from cysteine to phenylalanine. The kept DNA is CDR3 alone, 45 bases in frame from the first base. Trimming leaves V shorter by 7 bases and J shorter by 0 bases, with the junction holding 8 bases beyond the gene matches. CDR1 and CDR2 were assigned from the germline V gene as SGHVS and FQNEAQ. Ophthalmopathy patients had moderately to severely active disease, Clinical Activity Score of at least 3, NOSPECS grade of at least 4, and disease duration under 3 months. Patients with other autoimmune diseases, uncontrolled infections, pregnancy or lactation were excluded. Clinical symptoms, serum thyroxine, TRAb, thyroid ultrasound and orbital computed tomography were used for diagnosis. Using Ficoll-Paque density gradient centrifugation, PBMCs were isolated from approximately 11 ml of fresh peripheral blood. Trizol reagent was used to extract the total RNA, and its quality was then checked on an Agilent 2100 Bioanalyzer.

For repertoire sequencing, the TCR beta CDR3 regions were amplified from RNA transcripts. The first round of RT-PCR was done with HTBI primers and the Qiagen OneStep RT-PCR kit, and was followed by a second round of multiplex PCR, then size selection and purification. Libraries were sequenced on an Illumina HiSeq2000 using paired-end 100 bp reads. Regarding the original processing steps: SOAPnuke was used for read processing, and reads with adapters, uncalled bases, a mean Phred below 15, or no exact constant-primer or identifier match were discarded. COPE v1.2.5 was used to merge high-quality paired reads. Clonotypes were defined as unique nucleotide sequences and were aligned to IMGT TRB V, D and J references using MiTCR v1.1. The analysis was limited to V-J combinations with a frequency above 0.0001, which together covered 99.2% of repertoires. A TCR clonal expansion and chaos score per V-J combination was defined as the ratio of F50 clonal expansion to chaos observed in the TCRdist matrix. Welch's t-statistics and random forest were used to reduce the features to about 12 V-J combinations, which were then used as input to a naive Bayes classifier. The similarity between thyroid and blood repertoires was quantified using the Morisita-Horn index. The public sequencing data were trimmed at Q25 with fastp and processed into clonotypes with MiXCR by TCRdb, which kept only in-frame beta chains. One record per CDR3 amino acid sequence lists the most common genes and DNA. TCRdb's processing, not the study's, gives the V and J calls here. Recorded for this sample are approximately 160,000 distinct CDR3 sequences; about two fifths of them occurred a single time. In total, the top ten clones hold roughly 9% of the sample.

Worth noting for this clonotype: It has no known antigen specificity. The record has no base qualities; no much larger clone is one base away.

Sequences were obtained from peripheral blood. The rearranged chain carries TRBV7-8 and TRBJ2-5; the junction holds 7 bases that match TRBD2. The receptor was isolated from a man aged 25 to 40 with Graves' ophthalmopathy. Donor details come from another sample of the same person, matched by shared clones. The nucleotides read TGTGCCAGCATTAAGACTAGCAGGTACCAAGAGACCCAGTACTTC. Translated, this is CASIKTSRYQETQYF.